Reported below is one T cell receptor beta chain. As yet, its antigen is unknown. Trimming left V 8 bases short and J 4 bases short, with 11 bases between. Germline assignment: CDR1 SQVTM and CDR2 ANQGSEA. The CDR3 runs to 11 residues. These data belong to a study of T cell repertoires in cytomegalovirus infection. Study information: From public TCR beta signatures came an indication of both CMV infection and matching HLA type.

MiXCR, applied by TCRdb to the reads, yields one record per CDR3 protein. The data show hundreds of thousands of distinct CDR3 sequences, around a third seen once. Whole-study results and caveats: In two of eight donors, the top clonotype was HLA-C-restricted CMV-specific.

This TCR came from a human donor in good health (CMV status not recorded). Some clones in this sample may be carry-over from other donors' samples. The chain combines TRBV29-1 with TRBJ2-5, with D possibly matching TRBD1 (7 bases). The input for sequencing was cultured PBMCs, taken from culture after CMV antigen stimulation. In DNA form, the CDR3 reads TGCAGCTGGAGGGGGCTAGAGACCCAGTACTTC. This sequence encodes CSWRGLETQYF.